The sequence of this T cell receptor beta chain was determined in a study of molecular identifiers for immune sequencing clone quantification (dated by TCRdb to 2017 to 2018). Regarding the research as a whole: For a replicate experiment, the RNA from either around 20,000 or 99,000 naive CD8 T cells was divided into five aliquots, and four of those aliquots went on to sequencing. The study was a methods study using CD8 T cells to benchmark molecular-identifier clustering-based TCR repertoire sequencing (MIDCIRS) and TCR RNA copy counting. What the research found in general, with its limitations: Spiked-in Jurkat TCR RNA equal to a single cell's worth was reported to be detectable even within 1,100,000 naive CD8 T cells. Modeling gave about three recovered TCR RNA copies per cell versus about ten by digital PCR, implying around 30% capture efficiency. The naive libraries included spiked-in Jurkat TCR RNA (around 10 copies' worth), and this RNA is not part of the donor repertoire. In CMV-specific effector cells, over 99% of molecules were held by clones above 20 RNA copies, whereas under 1% of molecules were held by such clones in naive cells. When barcode sub-clustering was omitted, TCR diversity was inflated by chimeric consensus sequences, with chimeras reaching as high as 47%. Highly expanded clone sizes could be underestimated if identical TCR molecules share a barcode.

Naive CD8 T cell libraries were made from about 20,000 to 1,000,000 sorted cells using 10%, 30% or 50% of purified RNA. On a BD FACSAria II, naive CD8 T cells were FACS-sorted as CD8+CD4-CCR7+CD45RA+ and collected into RLT Plus buffer. To test detection sensitivity, Jurkat RNA equal to ten TCR copies was added to samples of 20,000-1,000,000 naive CD8 T cells. CD8 T cells were enriched with RosetteSep CD8+ T Cell Enrichment Cocktail and Ficoll-Paque, followed by ACK red cell lysis. The library was prepared using PCR. These reads were obtained on a NextSeq 500. Preparation of bulk TCR libraries followed a previously described approach, with the TCR primers listed in Table S5. The Qiagen AllPrep DNA/RNA kit was used to purify total RNA. Before any analysis, reads coming from multiple sequencing runs of the same library were combined into one pool. Per the original workflow: Reads were retained only if the reads had an exact TCR constant sequence, and the retained reads were trimmed to 150 nt and grouped according to their 12-nt molecular barcodes. Within each barcode group, reads were sub-clustered at a 15% Levenshtein threshold, and quality-weighted consensus sequences were built per RNA molecule. Non-functional sequences were removed, as were lower-count sequences one edit away from another. Based on a fit of two negative binomial distributions, barcode sub-clusters having less than 20% of the maximum read count were discarded. The public reads were quality trimmed at Q25 with fastp and then assembled into clones with MiXCR by TCRdb, keeping productive beta chains. Every entry covers one CDR3 protein and lists the most common genes and DNA from its rows. The V and J calls follow TCRdb's processing rather than the paper's. This sample holds 490,000 or so distinct CDR3 sequences; 25% were observed only once. The ten largest clonotypes hold 0.76% of the sample.

Reading from cysteine to phenylalanine, the CDR3 counts 13 amino acids. Here the CDR3 DNA is all that survives: 39 bases in frame from base 1. Reading the germline V gene (reference sequence) gives CDR1 MNHEY and CDR2 SMNVEV. Cut back by 0 bases and 4 bases, the V and J ends lie 6 bases apart. This clonotype was recorded at least ten times. Its antigen specificity is not known. Per-nucleotide qualities are absent, and no much larger clonotype sits a single base away. The sample consisted of naive CD8+ T cells from blood, with Jurkat cell RNA spiked in. The cell subset or site label on this specimen signifies: FACS-sorted CD8+CD4-CCR7+CD45RA+ naive T cells. The TCR was taken from a human donor in good health. Some libraries in this study had Jurkat cell RNA spiked in. In this chain, TRBV27 is recombined with TRBJ1-1, and TRBD1 may be the D gene, going by 5 matching bases. The CDR3 region reads CASSLSQGTEAFF. The bases are TGTGCCAGCAGTTTATCGCAGGGCACTGAAGCTTTCTTT.